The next 14 T cell receptor beta chains were all read from a single sample in a study of cytomegalovirus exposure and HLA in healthy donors. The assay was immunoSEQ multiplex PCR, and TCRdb's table has in-frame clones only and misses some. The sample shows 220,000 or so clones, roughly 84% of them seen only once. Sequencing was carried out using PBMCs. The receptors here all came from a woman aged 25-40 years in good health and CMV-seropositive.

This clone appeared many times. The chain has TRBV6-1 and TRBJ1-1; 7 nucleotides match TRBD1. Per germline, CDR1 MNHNS and CDR2 SASEGT. The CDR3 is 13 amino acids. V dropped 7 bases and J dropped 4; count of bases not matched to a gene: 6. This CDR3 reads CASIFDRATEAFF. The DNA for the CDR3 is TGTGCCAGCATTTTCGACAGGGCCACTGAAGCTTTCTTT.

The chain links TRBV5-1 to TRBJ2-5; D may be TRBD2 (6 bases). Germline V gene lookup returns CDR1 SGHRS and CDR2 YFSETQ. The CDR3 runs 15 residues. Trimming cost V 4 bases and J 1 base, with 14 bases left between them. The CDR3: CASSRARGPQETQYF. For the CDR3, the DNA is TGCGCCAGCAGCCGGGCGCGGGGACCCCAAGAGACCCAGTACTTC.

The J gene is TRBJ2-7, the V gene TRBV5-1; D is possibly TRBD1 or TRBD2 (5 bases each). There are 15 residues in the CDR3. CDR1 is SGHRS, CDR2 YFSETQ, per germline. Between the trimmed V and J ends, which lost 4 bases and 2 bases, there was a span of 16 bases. CDR3 sequence (DNA): TGCGCCAGCAGCGCTCCCCGGGACGGTACCTACGAGCAGTACTTC. It encodes CASSAPRDGTYEQYF. Together with reference TRBV5-1 and TRBJ2-7, the CDR3 gives the full variable domain: KAGVTQTPRYLIKTRGQQVTLSCSPISGHRSVSWYQQTPGQGLQFLFEYFSETQRNKGNFPGRFSGRQFSNSRSEMNVSTLELGDSALYLCASSAPRDGTYEQYFGPGTRLTVT.

V gene TRBV9 combines with J gene TRBJ2-6; unclear D gene. The CDR3 sequence is 17 residues long. The germline V and J ends were trimmed by 2 bases and 0 bases, with 12 bases remaining between them. Germline CDR1 and CDR2: SGDLS and YYNGEE. In DNA, the CDR3 is TGTGCCAGCAGCGTGTTTCAGCCCCACTCTGGGGCCAACGTCCTGACTTTC. It codes for CASSVFQPHSGANVLTF.

This chain connects TRBV4-3 to TRBJ1-2; TRBD1 is a possible D gene (6 bases). The CDR3 loop spans 15 amino acids. Trimming took 1 base from V and 5 from J, leaving 14 bases between them. Germline assignment: CDR1 LGHNA and CDR2 YSLEER. The CDR3 nucleotides are TGCGCCAGCAGCCAAGTCCCAGGACAGCCATATGGCTACACCTTC. Translating gives CASSQVPGQPYGYTF.

The chain recombines TRBV4-1 with TRBJ2-1; perhaps D is TRBD1 or TRBD2 (5 bases each). With 4 bases removed from V and 7 bases from J, the gap between germline ends came to 11 bases. Germline-derived CDR1 and CDR2 are MGHRA and YSYEKL. The CDR3 totals 13 residues. CDR3 amino acids: CASSRDGGNEQFF. Written as DNA, the CDR3 is TGCGCCAGCAGCCGGGACGGAGGAAATGAGCAGTTCTTC.

The CDR3 sequence is CASSPIRGQGGDTQYF. In nucleotides, the CDR3 is TGTGCCAGCAGCCCTATCAGAGGACAGGGAGGAGATACGCAGTATTTT. V is TRBV5-8 and J is TRBJ2-3, with 8 nucleotides matching TRBD1. Looked up from germline, CDR1 is SGHTS and CDR2 is YDEGEE. The J segment lost 5 bases and the V segment lost 4 bases, leaving 12 bases of the junction unmatched. CDR3 size: 16 residues. The full variable domain, with the rest looked up from reference TRBV5-8 and TRBJ2-3, is EAGVTQSPTHLIKTRGQQATLRCSPISGHTSVYWYQQALGLGLQFLLWYDEGEERNRGNFPPRFSGRQFPNYSSELNVNALELEDSALYLCASSPIRGQGGDTQYFGPGTRLTVL.

The rearrangement joins TRBV7-2 to TRBJ2-7; 14 bases match TRBD2. Germline loops: CDR1 SGHTA, CDR2 FQGNSA. J lost 1 base, V lost 5 bases, and 7 bases had no gene match. CDR3 length equals 17 residues. The CDR3 reads CASSTQGLAGASYEQYF. The CDR3 bases are TGTGCCAGCAGCACTCAGGGACTAGCGGGAGCTTCCTACGAGCAGTACTTC.

The chain carries TRBV30 and TRBJ2-6, with D hard to call. V was pared by 3 bases and J by 0 bases, with 15 bases between. CDR3 length: 17 residues. Germline V gene sequence: CDR1 GTSNPN, CDR2 SVGIG (reference sequence). In DNA, the CDR3 is TGTGCCTGGAGGTCGGGCCAATCAGACTCTGGGGCCAACGTCCTGACTTTC. Protein sequence: CAWRSGQSDSGANVLTF.

This sequence joins TRBV5-1 and TRBJ2-3; D gene uncertain. V dropped 0 bases and J dropped 1 base, with 6 bases sitting between them. This CDR3 spans 14 amino acids. Germline loops: CDR1 SGHRS, CDR2 YFSETQ. The CDR3 DNA reads TGCGCCAGCAGCTTGGCAGGACGCACAGATACGCAGTATTTT. It codes for CASSLAGRTDTQYF.

The CDR3 DNA follows: TGCGCCAGCAGCTTAACAGACAGGGGGAACACTGAAGCTTTCTTT. It specifies CASSLTDRGNTEAFF. The chain joins TRBV5-1 to TRBJ1-1; TRBD1 matches at 8 bases. J lost 1 base, V lost 2 bases, and 4 bases had no gene match. The CDR3 contains 15 residues. CDR1 and CDR2 (germline): SGHRS, YFSETQ.

The chain employs TRBV5-4 and TRBJ1-4, with D possibly TRBD1 on 6 matching bases. V was clipped by 4 bases and J by 8 bases, with 21 bases between them. The CDR3 is 16 amino acids. Germline values: CDR1 SGHNT, CDR2 YYREEE (reference sequence). The DNA of the CDR3 is TGTGCCAGCAGCACCCCTTCCCGGGGGGCGGGCGAAAAACTGTTTTTT. Its protein product is CASSTPSRGAGEKLFF.

The chain employs TRBV7-6 and TRBJ1-5, with a weak D call TRBD1 (5 bases). The CDR3 is 18 residues long. The germline gives CDR1 SGHVS, CDR2 FNYEAQ. V dropped 5 bases and J dropped 0 bases, with 20 bases sitting between them. Written as DNA, the CDR3 is TGTGCCAGCAGCGTAGGACACCGCACATATAATAGCAATCAGCCCCAGCATTTT. It specifies CASSVGHRTYNSNQPQHF.

This clone has at least ten counts. J is TRBJ2-1 and V is TRBV30; possibly TRBD2 for D (6 bases). The CDR3 loop spans 14 amino acids. Trimming cost V 0 bases and J 5 bases, with 11 bases left between them. Germline assignment: CDR1 GTSNPN and CDR2 SVGIG (reference sequence). CDR3 nucleotide sequence: TGTGCCTGGAGTGTGTGGGAGGCCCACAATGAGCAGTTCTTC. Amino acids: CAWSVWEAHNEQFF.